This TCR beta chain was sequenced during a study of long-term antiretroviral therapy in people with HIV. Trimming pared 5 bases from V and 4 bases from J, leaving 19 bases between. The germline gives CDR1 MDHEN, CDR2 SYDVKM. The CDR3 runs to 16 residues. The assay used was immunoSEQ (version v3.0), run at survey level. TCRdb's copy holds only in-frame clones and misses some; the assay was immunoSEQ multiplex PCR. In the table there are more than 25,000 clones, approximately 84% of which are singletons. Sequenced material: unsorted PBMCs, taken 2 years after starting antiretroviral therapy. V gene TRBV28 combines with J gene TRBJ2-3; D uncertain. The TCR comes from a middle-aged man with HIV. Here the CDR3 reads CASSPGRTTGADTQYF. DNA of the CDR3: TGTGCCAGCAGTCCCGGAAGGACCACCGGCGCAGATACGCAGTATTTT. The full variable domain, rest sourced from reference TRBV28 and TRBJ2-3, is DVKVTQSSRYLVKRTGEKVFLECVQDMDHENMFWYRQDPGLGLRLIYFSYDVKMKEKGDIPEGYSVSREKKERFSLILESASTNQTSMYLCASSPGRTTGADTQYFGPGTRLTVL.